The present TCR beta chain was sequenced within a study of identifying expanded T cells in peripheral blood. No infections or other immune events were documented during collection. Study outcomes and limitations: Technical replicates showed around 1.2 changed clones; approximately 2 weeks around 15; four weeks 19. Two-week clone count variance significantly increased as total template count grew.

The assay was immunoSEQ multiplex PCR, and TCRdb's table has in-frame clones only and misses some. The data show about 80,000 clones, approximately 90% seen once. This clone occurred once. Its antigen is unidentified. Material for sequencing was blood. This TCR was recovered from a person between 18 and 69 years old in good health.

The CDR3 is CATAPGEVVDEQYF. CDR3 nucleotide sequence: TGTGCCACTGCCCCAGGGGAGGTTGTCGACGAGCAGTACTTC. The chain carries TRBV15 and TRBJ2-7; the D call may be TRBD1 or TRBD2 (6 bases each). The ends were cut back, 9 bases at V and 5 bases at J, with 20 bases in the middle. CDR1 and CDR2 from the germline V gene are LNHNV and YYDKDF (reference sequence). The CDR3 has 14 amino acids.